This TCR beta chain was identified in a study of Graves' ophthalmopathy and Graves' hyperthyroidism (dated by TCRdb to 2016 to 2019). With regard to the full study: A patient counted as having stable hyperthyroidism if there was no progression to ophthalmopathy within 18 months of follow-up. To tell Graves' ophthalmopathy apart from Graves' hyperthyroidism, and to predict which patients would progress to ophthalmopathy, the study relied on TCR beta repertoire signatures. In total, 135 blood samples were TCR-sequenced: fewer than 50 ophthalmopathy, some 80 hyperthyroidism and roughly 17 hyperthyroidism-to-ophthalmopathy patients. To explore V-J signatures distinguishing ophthalmopathy from hyperthyroidism, a discovery set of roughly 98 patients (43 ophthalmopathy, over 55 stable hyperthyroidism) was enrolled. An independent validation cohort comprised around 20 hyperthyroidism patients and 17 patients who later progressed from hyperthyroidism to ophthalmopathy. T-cell repertoires of thyroid tissue and blood were compared in about six hyperthyroidism patients. After sampling, hyperthyroidism patients received methimazole starting at 30 mg daily, and ophthalmopathy patients received high-dose intravenous methylprednisolone.

Findings and caveats that apply to the study as a whole: In validation, the model predicted ophthalmopathy progression with 70.59% sensitivity and roughly 72% specificity; some 13 predicted patients were CT-confirmed with GO in a median of about 7.1 months. Most of the expanded thyroid clonotypes with a frequency above 0.001 were also detected in blood, and it was suggested that the thyroid immune response may be reflected by blood repertoires. In cross-validation, the 13-signature model distinguished ophthalmopathy from stable hyperthyroidism with around 86% sensitivity and over 81% specificity, while in the test set the corresponding values were approximately 80% and 75%. No statistical method was used to set the sample size in advance, and the investigators knew which group each participant was assigned to.

Hyperthyroidism patients were newly diagnosed, with disease duration under 2 months, and aged 18 to 65 years. Anyone with other autoimmune diseases, uncontrolled infections, pregnancy or lactation was excluded from the study. Clinical symptoms, serum thyroxine, TRAb, thyroid ultrasound and orbital computed tomography formed the basis of the diagnosis. Total RNA was extracted using Trizol reagent, and RNA quality was checked on an Agilent 2100 Bioanalyzer. For repertoire sequencing, the TCR beta CDR3 regions were amplified from RNA transcripts. The first round was an RT-PCR using HTBI primers with the Qiagen OneStep RT-PCR kit, and this first round was followed by a second-round multiplex PCR, then size selection and purification. Sequencing of the libraries was carried out on an Illumina HiSeq2000 in paired-end mode with 100 bp reads. The source study handled its data this way. SOAPnuke was used for read processing, and reads with adapters, uncalled bases, a mean Phred below 15, or no exact constant-primer or identifier match were discarded. High-quality paired reads were merged with COPE v1.2.5. Unique nucleotide sequences were defined as clonotypes and aligned to IMGT TRB V, D and J references using MiTCR v1.1. Only V-J combinations with frequency above 0.0001 were analysed, covering around 99% of repertoires. For each V-J combination, a TCR clonal expansion and chaos score was defined as the ratio of F50 clonal expansion to chaos observed in the TCRdist matrix. Welch's t-statistics and random forest were used to narrow the features down to more than 10 V-J combinations, which were then fed into a naive Bayes classifier. The Morisita-Horn index was used to measure how similar the thyroid and blood repertoires were. The raw public reads went through TCRdb reprocessing: fastp at Q25, MiXCR clone calling, in-frame beta chains kept. Under each unique CDR3 protein, matching rows form one entry showing the most common genes and DNA. The V and J calls here are based on TCRdb, not the publication. The sample table contains about 1.2 million distinct CDR3 sequences; only one count was recorded for 35% to 40% of them. Over 8.5% of the sample is in the top ten clones.

Points on this clonotype: Its target antigen remains unknown. No quality values exist for individual bases; no much larger clone is one base distant.

The receptor was isolated from an adult man with Graves' hyperthyroidism. Sequences were obtained from peripheral blood or thyroid tissue (not recorded which).

This receptor carries the CDR3 CSARARIGPNYGYTF. The DNA sequence is TGCAGTGCTAGAGCCCGGATAGGGCCTAACTATGGCTACACCTTC. The chain couples TRBV20-1 to TRBJ1-2; no D gene call is confident. Based on the germline V gene (reference sequence), the CDR1 and CDR2 sequences are DFQATT and SNEGSKA. V was cut back by 1 base and J by 0 bases, leaving a gap of 12 bases between them. Spanning cysteine to phenylalanine, the CDR3 consists of 15 amino acids. The sequence is cut down to CDR3 DNA, 45 bases in frame from base 1.